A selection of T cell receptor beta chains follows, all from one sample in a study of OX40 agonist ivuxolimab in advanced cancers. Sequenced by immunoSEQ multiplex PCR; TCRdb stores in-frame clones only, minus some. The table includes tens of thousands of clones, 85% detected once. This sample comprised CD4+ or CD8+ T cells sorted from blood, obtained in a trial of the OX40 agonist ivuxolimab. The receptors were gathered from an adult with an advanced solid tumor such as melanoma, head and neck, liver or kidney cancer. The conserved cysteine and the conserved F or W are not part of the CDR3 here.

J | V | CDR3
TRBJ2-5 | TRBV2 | ASRGGLETQY
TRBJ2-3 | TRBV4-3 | ASSQGSLAGTDTQY
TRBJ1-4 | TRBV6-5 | ASSRRGNNEKLF
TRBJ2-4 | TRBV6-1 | ASSESGRGNNIQY
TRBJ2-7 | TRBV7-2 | ASSSRQGSHEQY
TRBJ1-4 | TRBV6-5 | ASSRHGQGSEKLF
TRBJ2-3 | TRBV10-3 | AITHLRDSPTDTQY
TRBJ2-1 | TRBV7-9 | ASRRLAEGEQF
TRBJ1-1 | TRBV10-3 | AIRGQGMNTEAF
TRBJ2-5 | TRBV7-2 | ASSLTGTHGETQY
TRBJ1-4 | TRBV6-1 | ASKTGDEKLF
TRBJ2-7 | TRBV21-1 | ASSKIGTSETYEQY
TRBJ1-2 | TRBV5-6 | ASSLNQGNYGYT
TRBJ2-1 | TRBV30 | AWSVLGPGGYNEQF
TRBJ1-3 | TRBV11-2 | ASSPRRGPGNTIY
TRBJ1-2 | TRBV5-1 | ASSPQTGYGYT
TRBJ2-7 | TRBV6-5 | ASSYAEGGVYEQY
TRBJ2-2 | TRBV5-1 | ASSQSGRMNTGELF
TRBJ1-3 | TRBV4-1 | ASSFRTENTIY
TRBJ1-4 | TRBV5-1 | ASSSGTGGRLTNEKLF
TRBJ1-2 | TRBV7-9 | AVGLQNYGYT
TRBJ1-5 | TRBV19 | ASSARTGQGNQPQH
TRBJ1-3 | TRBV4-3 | ASSQDRGPGNTIY
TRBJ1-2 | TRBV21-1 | ASSKGTRTGSYGYT
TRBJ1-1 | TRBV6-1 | ASSEVGYTEAF
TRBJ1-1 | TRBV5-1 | ASSLGLRGMNTEAF
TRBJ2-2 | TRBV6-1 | ASSERGVNNPGELF
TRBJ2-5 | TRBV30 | AWRKYRDQETQY
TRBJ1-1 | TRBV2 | ASSVRRNAVEAF
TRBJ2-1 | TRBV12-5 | ASGDSGNAYNEQF
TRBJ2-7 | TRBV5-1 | ASSLTAGTGNYEQY
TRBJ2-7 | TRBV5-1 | ASSLASQGWDEQY
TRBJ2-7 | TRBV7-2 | ASSFTGIVYEQY
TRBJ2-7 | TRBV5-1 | ASRSNPGQGPYEQY
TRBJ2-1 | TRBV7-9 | ATAWGQGVNEQF
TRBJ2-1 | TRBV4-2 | ASSPSSGGYNEQF
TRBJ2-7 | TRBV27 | ASREQAGGLAQY
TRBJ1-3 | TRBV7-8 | ASSPRQGSSGNTIY
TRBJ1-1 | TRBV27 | ASRTPGGASTEAF
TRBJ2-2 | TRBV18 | ASSPRTLQGNTGELF
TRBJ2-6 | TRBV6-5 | ASRSGTGANVLT
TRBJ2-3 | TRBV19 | ASSIGRRGGTDTQY
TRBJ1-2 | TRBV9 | ASSVEPTASVGYT
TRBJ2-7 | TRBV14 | ASSPWTDYEQY
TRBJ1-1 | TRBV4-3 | ASSYGTANTEAF
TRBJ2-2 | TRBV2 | ASNNSPQPNTGELF
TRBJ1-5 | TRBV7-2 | ASSLGNQGVHQPQH